This T cell receptor beta chain was identified during a study of T cell repertoires in cytomegalovirus infection. Study context: Public TCR beta signatures indicated both CMV infection and matching HLA type.

Study-level results: It was HLA-C-restricted CMV-specific TCR beta clonotypes that dominated the response ex vivo. Totalled public TCR beta family frequency picked out people who carried CMV plus the relevant HLA.

TCRdb passed the reads through MiXCR, listing each CDR3 protein once. The data hold about 200,000 distinct CDR3 sequences, with 9.5% observed a single time. About this clonotype: The antigen is unknown. One base away lies a much larger clone, so this may be a sequencing read error.

The germline V gene encodes CDR1 SGHVS and CDR2 FQNEAQ. The CDR3 consists of 12 residues. Sequenced: PBMCs. The rearrangement uses TRBV7-8 and TRBJ1-5; D unresolved. The TCR originated in a human donor in good health (CMV status not recorded). Some clones in this sample may be carry-over from other donors' samples. CDR3 coding DNA: TGTGCCAGCAGCTCCCCCGGCCAGCCCCAGCGTTTT. This gives the protein CASSSPGQPQRF. The full variable domain, its missing parts supplied by reference TRBV7-8 and TRBJ1-5, is GAGVSQSPRYKVAKRGQDVALRCDPISGHVSLFWYQQALGQGPEFLTYFQNEAQLDKSGLPSDRFFAERPEGSVSTLKIQRTQQEDSAVYLCASSSPGQPQRFGDGTRLSIL.